The 21 T cell receptor beta chains given below trace back to one sample, sequenced in a study of blood T cell repertoires in COVID-19. Sequencing used immunoSEQ multiplex PCR; TCRdb keeps in-frame clones, though not all of them. The sample shows approximately 380,000 clones, approximately 90% of them seen only once. Sequencing was done on a sample of PBMCs or T cells enriched from blood (not recorded which). The origin of the receptors is a woman aged 18-35 years who had recovered from COVID-19.

This chain uses TRBV30 with TRBJ1-1; TRBD1 is a possible D gene (5 bases). The CDR3 contains 12 residues. Germline assignment: CDR1 GTSNPN and CDR2 SVGIG (reference sequence). Trimming removed 4 bases at V and 5 bases at J, with 11 bases between. Here the CDR3 DNA reads TGTGCCTGGAAGGGGATTCGGACTGAAGCTTTCTTT. As protein: CAWKGIRTEAFF.

CDR3 nucleotides: TGTGCCAGCTCACCATTGAGCTCCTATAATTCACCCCTCCACTTT. The encoded protein is CASSPLSSYNSPLHF. V is TRBV18 and J is TRBJ1-6; the D is unclear. Germline V gene lookup returns CDR1 KGHSH and CDR2 LQKENI. The ends were cut back, 2 bases at V and 0 bases at J, with 5 bases in the middle. This CDR3 is built from 15 residues.

The chain links TRBV5-4 to TRBJ1-2; no clear D. Looked up from germline, CDR1 is SGHNT and CDR2 is YYREEE (reference sequence). The CDR3 covers 12 residues. With 0 bases removed from V and 4 bases from J, the gap between germline ends came to 4 bases. CDR3 in amino acids: CASSLDRYGYTF. DNA for the CDR3: TGTGCCAGCAGCTTGGATCGCTATGGCTACACCTTC.

The chain links TRBV6-1 to TRBJ1-3; 7 nucleotides align to TRBD1. The ends lost 2 bases at V and 0 bases at J; junction bases unmatched: 1. Germline V gene sequence: CDR1 MNHNS, CDR2 SASEGT. The CDR3 has 15 residues. CDR3 sequence: CASSEPGGSGNTIYF. The CDR3 region has the DNA TGTGCCAGCAGTGAACCAGGGGGCTCTGGAAACACCATATATTTT.

There are a few counts of this clone. The rearrangement uses TRBV7-9 and TRBJ2-7; 8 nucleotides agree with TRBD1. Germline V gives CDR1 SEHNR, CDR2 FQNEAQ (reference sequence). CDR3 length: 13 amino acids. V lost 2 bases and J lost 12; bases outside the gene matches: 9. The CDR3 sequence is CASSLIPGQGRYF. As DNA, the CDR3 is TGTGCCAGCAGCTTAATCCCTGGACAGGGAAGGTACTTC. Supplemented by reference TRBV7-9 and TRBJ2-7, the full variable domain reads DTGVSQNPRHKITKRGQNVTFRCDPISEHNRLYWYRQTLGQGPEFLTYFQNEAQLEKSRLLSDRFSAERPKGSFSTLEIQRTEQGDSAMYLCASSLIPGQGRYFGPGTRLTVT.

This clone was recorded once. The genes are TRBV29-1 and TRBJ2-7; TRBD1 agrees at 9 bases. The J segment lost 4 bases and the V segment lost 3 bases, leaving 4 bases of the junction unmatched. Germline V gene sequence: CDR1 SQVTM, CDR2 ANQGSEA. This CDR3 spans 13 amino acids. The CDR3 DNA reads TGCAGCGTTGAGGGACAGGGTGAATACGAGCAGTACTTC. It translates to CSVEGQGEYEQYF.

The rearrangement uses TRBV13 and TRBJ1-4; possible D gene TRBD1, 6 bases. From germline, CDR1 is PRHDT and CDR2 FYEKMQ (reference sequence). This CDR3 is built from 14 residues. The V end was cut by 5 bases, the J end by 7 bases, with 14 bases between. CDR3: CASSLNRDLEKLFF. The CDR3 DNA sequence: TGTGCCAGCAGCCTAAACAGGGACCTTGAAAAACTGTTTTTT. Complete variable domain (other parts from reference TRBV13 and TRBJ1-4): AAGVIQSPRHLIKEKRETATLKCYPIPRHDTVYWYQQGPGQDPQFLISFYEKMQSDKGSIPDRFSAQQFSDYHSELNMSSLELGDSALYFCASSLNRDLEKLFFGSGTQLSVL.

A few counts support this clone. The chain recombines TRBV28 with TRBJ1-1; D is undetermined. Germline V lookup: CDR1 MDHEN, CDR2 SYDVKM. V lost 7 bases to trimming and J lost 5 bases, with 11 bases between them. This CDR3 is built from 12 residues. CDR3 protein: CASNAEVTEAFF. DNA of the CDR3: TGTGCCAGCAATGCAGAGGTGACTGAAGCTTTCTTT.

J is TRBJ1-2 and V is TRBV13; 9 bases map to TRBD1. The germline V gene encodes CDR1 PRHDT and CDR2 FYEKMQ (reference sequence). This CDR3 has 13 amino acids. Losses at the gene ends were 4 bases for V and 8 bases for J; bases not matched to a gene: 5. The CDR3 loop is CASSSTGGDGYTF. CDR3 coding DNA: TGTGCCAGCAGCTCGACAGGGGGAGACGGCTACACCTTC.

The V call is TRBV21-1, the J call TRBJ1-1; the listed D gene, TRBD1, was not tested against the DNA. TRBV21-1 is an annotated pseudogene. CDR3 length: 14 amino acids. CDR3 loop: CASSSGTGNTEAFF. CDR3 in DNA: TGTGCCAGCAGCTCCGGGACAGGGAACACTGAAGCTTTCTTT.

This chain connects TRBV3-1 (or the pseudogene TRBV3-2) to TRBJ2-1; no reliable D call. The ends were cut back, 0 bases at V and 12 bases at J, with 9 bases in the middle. Per the germline V gene, CDR1 is LGHDT and CDR2 is YNNKEL (reference sequence). The CDR3 totals 12 residues. CDR3 residues: CASSQDRQRQFF. The DNA of the CDR3 is TGTGCCAGCAGCCAAGATCGACAAAGGCAGTTCTTC.

This chain connects TRBV7-9 to TRBJ1-4; maybe TRBD1 (5 bases). Trimming took 5 bases from V and 0 from J, leaving 7 bases between them. CDR1 SEHNR and CDR2 FQNEAQ come from the germline V gene (reference sequence). The CDR3 totals 14 residues. The CDR3 spells CASSGHPTNEKLFF. CDR3 coding DNA: TGTGCCAGCAGCGGACACCCAACTAATGAAAAACTGTTTTTT. The complete variable domain, with remaining parts taken from reference TRBV7-9 and TRBJ1-4, reads DTGVSQNPRHKITKRGQNVTFRCDPISEHNRLYWYRQTLGQGPEFLTYFQNEAQLEKSRLLSDRFSAERPKGSFSTLEIQRTEQGDSAMYLCASSGHPTNEKLFFGSGTQLSVL.

The CDR3 is CASSYGVDWVTDAFF. The CDR3 DNA reads as TGTGCCAGCAGCTACGGTGTGGACTGGGTTACCGATGCTTTCTTT. This chain connects TRBV6-5 to TRBJ1-1; no reliable D call. The germline CDR1 and CDR2 sequences are MNHEY and SVGAGI. CDR3 size: 15 residues. V was pared by 6 bases and J by 11 bases, with 25 bases between.

The genes are TRBV19 and TRBJ1-3, with D hard to call. CDR3 length: 15 amino acids. CDR1 LNHDA and CDR2 SQIVND come from the germline V gene (reference sequence). The V and J ends lost 2 bases and 3 bases respectively, with 11 bases between them. CDR3 bases: TGTGCCAGTAGTATAACGGAGCTCTATGGAAACACCATATATTTT. Encoded protein: CASSITELYGNTIYF. The entire variable domain, with the rest obtained from reference TRBV19 and TRBJ1-3, is as follows: DGGITQSPKYLFRKEGQNVTLSCEQNLNHDAMYWYRQDPGQGLRLIYYSQIVNDFQKGDIAEGYSVSREKKESFPLTVTSAQKNPTAFYLCASSITELYGNTIYFGEGSWLTVV.

CDR3 amino acids: CASSRTGGAKDTGELFF. The CDR3 DNA reads as TGTGCCAGCTCTCGGACAGGGGGCGCGAAGGACACCGGGGAGCTGTTTTTT. This chain uses TRBV27 with TRBJ2-2; TRBD1 matches 11 bases. This CDR3 comprises 17 residues. The germline CDR1 and CDR2 sequences are MNHEY and SMNVEV (reference sequence). J gave up 3 bases and V 8 bases, and 11 bases lay outside the gene matches.

The genes are TRBV5-6 and TRBJ2-6; no reliable D call. The CDR3 is 11 amino acids. The ends were cut back, 7 bases at V and 3 bases at J, with 2 bases in the middle. The germline CDR1 and CDR2 sequences are SGHDT and YYEEEE. CDR3 loop: CASHGANVLTF. CDR3 nucleotides: TGTGCCAGCCATGGGGCCAACGTCCTGACTTTC.

The genes are TRBV6-2 or TRBV6-3 and TRBJ2-5, with unresolved D. The CDR3 has 15 residues. Germline lookup yields CDR1 MNHEY and CDR2 SVGEGT. Trimming removed 5 bases at V and 2 bases at J, with 15 bases between. Here the CDR3 DNA reads TGTGCCAGCAGTACCCTAGGTCTTCGGCAAGAGACCCAGTACTTC. Its protein product is CASSTLGLRQETQYF.

The J gene is TRBJ2-1, the V gene TRBV7-9; 7 positions agree with TRBD1. This CDR3 region has 16 residues. Germline values: CDR1 SEHNR, CDR2 FQNEAQ (reference sequence). V lost 3 bases to trimming and J lost 1 base; unmatched junction nucleotides: 6. The CDR3 is CASSLPTGHSYNEQFF. The CDR3, as DNA: TGTGCCAGCAGCTTGCCGACAGGGCATTCCTACAATGAGCAGTTCTTC.

CDR3 in DNA: TGTGCCAGATCCTACAGGGAACACTATGGCTACACCTTC. Its protein is CARSYREHYGYTF. V and J are TRBV21-1 and TRBJ1-2; the D call in the table, TRBD1, was not verified against the DNA. TRBV21-1 is a pseudogene. The CDR3 sequence is 13 residues long.

The J gene is TRBJ2-5, the V gene TRBV15, with a tentative D call TRBD2 (6 bases). CDR1 and CDR2 from the germline V gene are LNHNV and YYDKDF (reference sequence). The CDR3 has 15 amino acids. Trimming removed 4 bases at V and 7 bases at J, with 19 bases between. The CDR3 coding sequence is TGTGCCACCAGCACGGGGGTCCCGCCGAGGGGGACCCAGTACTTC. This translates into CATSTGVPPRGTQYF. Supplemented by reference TRBV15 and TRBJ2-5, the full variable domain reads DAMVIQNPRYQVTQFGKPVTLSCSQTLNHNVMYWYQQKSSQAPKLLFHYYDKDFNNEADTPDNFQSRRPNTSFCFLDIRSPGLGDTAMYLCATSTGVPPRGTQYFGPGTRLLVL.

CDR3 loop: CASSLWTGTGNTIYF. CDR3 sequence (DNA): TGTGCCAGCAGTTTATGGACAGGGACCGGAAACACCATATATTTT. The V gene is TRBV28, the J gene TRBJ1-3; 7 nucleotides line up with TRBD1. The CDR3 sequence is 15 residues long. Germline CDR1 and CDR2: MDHEN and SYDVKM. The V segment lost 0 bases and the J segment 4 bases; nucleotides outside the gene matches: 3.